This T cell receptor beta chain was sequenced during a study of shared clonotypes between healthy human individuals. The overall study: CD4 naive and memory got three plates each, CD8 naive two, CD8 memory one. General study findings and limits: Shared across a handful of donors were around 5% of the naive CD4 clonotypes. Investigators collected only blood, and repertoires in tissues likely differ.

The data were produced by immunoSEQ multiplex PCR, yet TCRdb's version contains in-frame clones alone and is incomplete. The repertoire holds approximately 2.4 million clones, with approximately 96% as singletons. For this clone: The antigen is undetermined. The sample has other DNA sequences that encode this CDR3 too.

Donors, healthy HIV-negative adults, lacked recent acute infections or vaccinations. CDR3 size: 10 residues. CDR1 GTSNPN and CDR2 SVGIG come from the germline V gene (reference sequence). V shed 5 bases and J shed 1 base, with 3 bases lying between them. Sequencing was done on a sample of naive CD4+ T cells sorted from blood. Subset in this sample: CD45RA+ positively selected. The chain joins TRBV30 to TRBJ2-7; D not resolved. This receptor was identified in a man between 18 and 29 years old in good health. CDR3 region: CAWGSYEQYF. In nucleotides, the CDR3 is TGTGCCTGGGGGTCCTACGAGCAGTACTTC. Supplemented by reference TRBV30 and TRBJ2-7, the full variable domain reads SQTIHQWPATLVQPVGSPLSLECTVEGTSNPNLYWYRQAAGRGLQLLFYSVGIGQISSEVPQNLSASRPQDRQFILSSKKLLLSDSGFYLCAWGSYEQYFGPGTRLTVT.